The 5 T cell receptor beta chains in this list originate from one sample, sequenced in a study of blood T cell repertoires in COVID-19. Method: immunoSEQ multiplex PCR; TCRdb's copy keeps in-frame clones and lacks some. Of fewer than 250,000 clones in the sample, 80% to 90% were seen once. Sequencing used peripheral blood. The receptors here all came from a man aged 30 to 45 with acute or convalescent COVID-19.

The chain couples TRBV27 to TRBJ1-2; no clear D. The CDR3 is 15 amino acids. Trimming left V 6 bases short and J 0 bases short, with 14 bases between. Germline CDR1 and CDR2: MNHEY and SMNVEV (reference sequence). CDR3 protein: CASSSLGVANYGYTF. The CDR3, as DNA: TGTGCCAGCAGCTCCCTCGGGGTTGCTAACTATGGCTACACCTTC.

The rearrangement uses TRBV7-3 and TRBJ1-1, with 8 bases lining up with TRBD1. The CDR3 loop spans 13 amino acids. Germline values: CDR1 SGHTA, CDR2 FQGTGA. Losses at the gene ends were 5 bases for V and 10 bases for J; bases not matched to a gene: 9. The CDR3 sequence is CASSPDREGRAFF. The CDR3 DNA reads as TGTGCCAGCAGCCCGGACAGGGAAGGGCGAGCTTTCTTT.

The CDR3 nucleotides read TGTGCCAGCAGTTCCGGGGACTACCGCACAGATACGCAGTATTTT. Its translation is CASSSGDYRTDTQYF. The chain has TRBV28 and TRBJ2-3, with 7 bases lining up with TRBD2. CDR1 MDHEN and CDR2 SYDVKM come from the germline V gene. Unmatched junction bases numbered 5, after V lost 4 bases and J lost 1 base. The length of the CDR3 is 15 residues.

The V call is TRBV28, the J call TRBJ1-5, with TRBD1 as a possible D gene (5 bases). In germline, CDR1 is MDHEN, CDR2 SYDVKM. This CDR3 is built from 15 residues. Trimming left V 6 bases short and J 6 bases short, with 18 bases between. The CDR3 bases are TGTGCCAGCAGGCCCTCTCGGGGGTTCGGTCAGCCCCAGCATTTT. It yields the protein CASRPSRGFGQPQHF. Using reference TRBV28 and TRBJ1-5 for the parts outside the CDR3, the full variable domain is DVKVTQSSRYLVKRTGEKVFLECVQDMDHENMFWYRQDPGLGLRLIYFSYDVKMKEKGDIPEGYSVSREKKERFSLILESASTNQTSMYLCASRPSRGFGQPQHFGDGTRLSIL.

This clone was recorded only once. This chain uses TRBV6-1 with TRBJ1-2; TRBD1 might be the D (5 bases). Per the germline V gene, CDR1 is MNHNS and CDR2 is SASEGT. Trimming pared 2 bases from V and 8 bases from J, leaving 9 bases between. CDR3 length: 12 residues. The CDR3 DNA follows: TGTGCCAGCAGTGAACGGGGGTACGGCTACACCTTC. Protein sequence: CASSERGYGYTF.